The 12 T cell receptor beta chains reported below all come from one sample, sequenced in a study of T cell responses to AZD1222 COVID-19 vaccine. Measured with immunoSEQ multiplex PCR; TCRdb has only the in-frame clones, and not every one. This sample has about 160,000 clones, with roughly 90% found just once. The sequencing used peripheral blood, collected on day 0 of AZD1222 vaccination. The receptors were gathered from an adult in good health.

This rearrangement joins TRBV9 to TRBJ2-3; D gene unclear. Trimming shortened V by 3 bases and J by 2 bases, and 1 base separated the two germline ends. Looked up from germline, CDR1 is SGDLS and CDR2 is YYNGEE. The CDR3 is made up of 11 amino acids. CDR3 in DNA: TGTGCCAGCAGCGACACAGATACGCAGTATTTT. Translation: CASSDTDTQYF.

This clone was counted a single time. The chain joins TRBV5-1 to TRBJ1-2, with a tentative D call TRBD1 (6 bases). The CDR3 runs 14 residues. The V end was cut by 4 bases, the J end by 6 bases, with 16 bases between. Germline V gene lookup returns CDR1 SGHRS and CDR2 YFSETQ. The CDR3 DNA reads as TGCGCCAGCAGCCCAGGACAGCCTCGGGATGGCTACACCTTC. Protein: CASSPGQPRDGYTF.

This sequence joins TRBV28 and TRBJ2-3, with D perhaps TRBD1 (6 bases). This CDR3 is built from 13 residues. V lost 7 bases and J lost 1, with 9 bases in between. CDR1 and CDR2 (germline): MDHEN, SYDVKM. CDR3 in amino acids: CASTAGGTDTQYF. In DNA, the CDR3 is TGTGCCAGCACAGCAGGGGGCACAGATACGCAGTATTTT.

The V gene is TRBV29-1, the J gene TRBJ1-2; 7 bases fit TRBD1. The J segment lost 2 bases and the V segment lost 6 bases, leaving 9 bases of the junction unmatched. The germline gives CDR1 SQVTM, CDR2 ANQGSEA. The CDR3 covers 14 residues. The CDR3 loop reads CSVNKGAGNYGYTF. The CDR3 nucleotides are TGCAGCGTCAACAAGGGGGCGGGGAACTATGGCTACACCTTC.

This rearrangement joins TRBV25-1 to TRBJ2-7; TRBD1 might be the D (6 bases). The CDR3 is 15 residues long. Trimming shortened V by 5 bases and J by 4 bases, and 18 bases separated the two germline ends. Germline lookup yields CDR1 MGHDK and CDR2 SYGVNS. CDR3 nucleotides: TGTGCCAGCAGTAAACCGGGACAAAGCGGTTACGAGCAGTACTTC. Its protein product is CASSKPGQSGYEQYF.

Remarks on this clone: Other DNA sequences in this sample translate to the same CDR3. The chain carries TRBV4-3 and TRBJ2-7; 7 bases map to TRBD1. Per the germline V gene, CDR1 is LGHNA and CDR2 is YSLEER. J lost 2 bases, V lost 0 bases, and 1 base had no gene match. The CDR3 spans 14 residues. The CDR3 coding sequence is TGCGCCAGCAGCCAAGATAGGGGGCCCTACGAGCAGTACTTC. Translating it yields CASSQDRGPYEQYF.

The chain combines TRBV7-9 with TRBJ1-1, with D unresolved. V was shortened by 2 bases and J by 2 bases, with 9 bases between the two germline ends. The CDR3 loop spans 14 amino acids. Germline values: CDR1 SEHNR, CDR2 FQNEAQ (reference sequence). CDR3 sequence reads: CASSLRADNTEAFF. The CDR3 coding sequence is TGTGCCAGCAGCTTAAGAGCCGATAACACTGAAGCTTTCTTT.

V is TRBV28 and J is TRBJ1-5; TRBD1 aligns across 7 bases. Germline CDR1 is MDHEN and CDR2 is SYDVKM. V lost 3 bases to trimming and J lost 0 bases; unmatched junction nucleotides: 11. The length of the CDR3 is 18 residues. DNA of the CDR3: TGTGCCAGCAGTTTTGGAACGGCAGGGGGGGTTAGCAATCAGCCCCAGCATTTT. This gives the protein CASSFGTAGGVSNQPQHF.

This CDR3 reads CASSLVGTSGAYEQYF. CDR3 bases: TGTGCCAGCAGCTTGGTGGGGACTAGCGGGGCCTACGAGCAGTACTTC. The V call is TRBV5-4, the J call TRBJ2-7; 13 bases line up with TRBD2. J was trimmed by 2 bases and V by 0 bases; bases with no gene match: 2. In germline, CDR1 is SGHNT, CDR2 YYREEE (reference sequence). The CDR3 consists of 16 residues.

The CDR3 coding sequence is TGTGCCACCAGCAGAGAATCGGGTACTGAAGCTTTCTTT. Translating gives CATSRESGTEAFF. This chain links TRBV15 with TRBJ1-1, with D unresolved. In germline, CDR1 is LNHNV, CDR2 YYDKDF (reference sequence). This CDR3 has 13 amino acids. V was pared by 0 bases and J by 5 bases, with 7 bases between.

V usage is TRBV12-3 or TRBV12-4 and J usage is TRBJ2-7; D perhaps matches TRBD1 (5 bases). The CDR3 spans 12 residues. The ends were cut back, 9 bases at V and 0 bases at J, with 9 bases in the middle. The CDR3 nucleotides read TGTGCCAGTAAGGGGCCCTCCTACGAGCAGTACTTC. The encoded protein is CASKGPSYEQYF.

This chain uses TRBV5-1 with TRBJ2-1; 7 nucleotides match TRBD1. Per germline, CDR1 SGHRS and CDR2 YFSETQ. The CDR3 spans 13 residues. The V segment lost 4 bases and the J segment 14 bases; nucleotides outside the gene matches: 12. CDR3 DNA sequence: TGCGCCAGCAGCAACGACAGGGTCCCAAGAAAGTTCTTC. This encodes CASSNDRVPRKFF.